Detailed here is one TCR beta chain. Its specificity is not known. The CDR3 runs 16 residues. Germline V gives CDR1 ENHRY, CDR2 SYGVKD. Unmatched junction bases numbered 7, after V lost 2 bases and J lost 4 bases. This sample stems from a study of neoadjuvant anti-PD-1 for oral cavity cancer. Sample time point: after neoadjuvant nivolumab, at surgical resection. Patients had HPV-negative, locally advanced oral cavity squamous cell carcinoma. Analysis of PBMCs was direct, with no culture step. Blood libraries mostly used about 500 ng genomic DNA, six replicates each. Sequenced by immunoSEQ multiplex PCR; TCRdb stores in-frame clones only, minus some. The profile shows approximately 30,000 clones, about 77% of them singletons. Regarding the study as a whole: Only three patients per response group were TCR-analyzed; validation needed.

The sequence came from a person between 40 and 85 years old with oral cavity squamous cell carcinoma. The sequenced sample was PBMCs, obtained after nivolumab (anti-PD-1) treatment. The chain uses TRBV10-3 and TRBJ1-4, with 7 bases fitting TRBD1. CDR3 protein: CAISERAGTVNEKLFF. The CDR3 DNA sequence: TGTGCCATCAGTGAGCGGGCTGGGACAGTTAATGAAAAACTGTTTTTT.